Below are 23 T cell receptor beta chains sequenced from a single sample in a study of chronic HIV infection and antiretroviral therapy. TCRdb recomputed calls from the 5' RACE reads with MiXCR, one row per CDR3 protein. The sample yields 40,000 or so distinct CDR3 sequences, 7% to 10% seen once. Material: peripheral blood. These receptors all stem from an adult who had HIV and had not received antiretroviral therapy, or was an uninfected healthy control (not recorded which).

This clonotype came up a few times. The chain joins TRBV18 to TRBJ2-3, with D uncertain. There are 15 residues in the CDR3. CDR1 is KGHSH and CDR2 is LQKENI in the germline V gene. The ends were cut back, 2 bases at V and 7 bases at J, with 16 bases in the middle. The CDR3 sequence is CASSPARSSLNTQYF. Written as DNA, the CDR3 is TGTGCCAGCTCACCAGCCAGGTCTTCTTTGAATACGCAGTATTTT. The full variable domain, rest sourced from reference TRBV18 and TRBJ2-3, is NAGVMQNPRHLVRRRGQEARLRCSPMKGHSHVYWYRQLPEEGLKFMVYLQKENIIDESGMPKERFSAEFPKEGPSILRIQQVVRGDSAAYFCASSPARSSLNTQYFGPGTRLTVL.

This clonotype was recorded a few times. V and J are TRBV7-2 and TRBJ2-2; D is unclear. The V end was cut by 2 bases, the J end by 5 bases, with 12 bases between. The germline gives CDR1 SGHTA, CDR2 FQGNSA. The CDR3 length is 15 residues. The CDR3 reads CASSLLSLITGELFF. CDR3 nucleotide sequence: TGTGCCAGCAGCTTACTGTCACTTATTACCGGGGAGCTGTTTTTT.

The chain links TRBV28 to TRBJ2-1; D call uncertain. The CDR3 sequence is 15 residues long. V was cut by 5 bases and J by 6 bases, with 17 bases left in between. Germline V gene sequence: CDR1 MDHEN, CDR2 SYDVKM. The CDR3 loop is CASSPFTIGGNEQFF. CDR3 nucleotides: TGTGCCAGCAGTCCCTTTACTATCGGCGGCAATGAGCAGTTCTTC.

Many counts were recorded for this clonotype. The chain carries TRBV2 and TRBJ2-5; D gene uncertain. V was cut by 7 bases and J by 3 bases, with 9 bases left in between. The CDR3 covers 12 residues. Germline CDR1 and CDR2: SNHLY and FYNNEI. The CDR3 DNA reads TGTGCCAGCACCAGACTGGAAGAGACCCAGTACTTC. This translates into CASTRLEETQYF.

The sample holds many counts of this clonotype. As DNA, the CDR3 is TGTGCCAGCTCACGGACAGGGGGCTCTTTCGCTGAAGCTTTCTTT. It codes for CASSRTGGSFAEAFF. This chain joins TRBV18 and TRBJ1-1; 11 bases are shared with TRBD1. The CDR3 consists of 15 residues. V lost 4 bases and J lost 6; bases outside the gene matches: 7. Germline V lookup: CDR1 KGHSH, CDR2 LQKENI.

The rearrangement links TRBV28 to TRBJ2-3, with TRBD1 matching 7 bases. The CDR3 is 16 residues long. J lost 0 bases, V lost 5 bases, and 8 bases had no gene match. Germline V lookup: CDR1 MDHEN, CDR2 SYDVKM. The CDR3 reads CASSPHQGVSTDTQYF. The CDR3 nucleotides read TGTGCCAGCAGTCCACATCAGGGGGTCAGCACAGATACGCAGTATTTT.

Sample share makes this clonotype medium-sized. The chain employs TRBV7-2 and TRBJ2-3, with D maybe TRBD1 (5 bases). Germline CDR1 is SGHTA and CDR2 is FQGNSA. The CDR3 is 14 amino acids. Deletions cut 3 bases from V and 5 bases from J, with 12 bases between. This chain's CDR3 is CASSFRDRLDTQYF. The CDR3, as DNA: TGTGCCAGCAGCTTCAGGGATAGGTTAGATACGCAGTATTTT.

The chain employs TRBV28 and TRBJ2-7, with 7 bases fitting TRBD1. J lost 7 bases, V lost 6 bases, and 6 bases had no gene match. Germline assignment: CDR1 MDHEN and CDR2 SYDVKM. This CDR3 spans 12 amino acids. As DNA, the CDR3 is TGTGCCAGCAGGCCGGGACAGAGGGAGCAGTACTTC. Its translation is CASRPGQREQYF. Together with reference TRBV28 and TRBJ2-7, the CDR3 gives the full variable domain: DVKVTQSSRYLVKRTGEKVFLECVQDMDHENMFWYRQDPGLGLRLIYFSYDVKMKEKGDIPEGYSVSREKKERFSLILESASTNQTSMYLCASRPGQREQYFGPGTRLTVT.

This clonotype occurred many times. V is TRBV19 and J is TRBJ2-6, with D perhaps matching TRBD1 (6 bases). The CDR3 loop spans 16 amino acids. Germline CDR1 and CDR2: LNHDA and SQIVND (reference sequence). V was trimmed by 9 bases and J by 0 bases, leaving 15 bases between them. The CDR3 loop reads CASQKDSPSGANVLTF. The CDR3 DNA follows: TGTGCCAGCCAGAAGGACAGTCCCTCTGGGGCCAACGTCCTGACTTTC.

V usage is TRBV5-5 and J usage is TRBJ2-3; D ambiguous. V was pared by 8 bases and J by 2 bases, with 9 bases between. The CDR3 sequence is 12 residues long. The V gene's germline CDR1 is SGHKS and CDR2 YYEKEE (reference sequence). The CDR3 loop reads CASSYFTDTQYF. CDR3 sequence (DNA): TGTGCCAGTTCGTATTTCACAGATACGCAGTATTTT.

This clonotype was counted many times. The DNA of the CDR3 is TGCAGCGCCACCACGGACAGCTCCGGGGAGCTGTTTTTT. It codes for CSATTDSSGELFF. The V gene is TRBV29-1, the J gene TRBJ2-2; a possible D gene is TRBD1 (6 bases). V was clipped by 7 bases and J by 6 bases, with 15 bases between them. Germline CDR1 SQVTM, CDR2 ANQGSEA. The length of the CDR3 is 13 residues.

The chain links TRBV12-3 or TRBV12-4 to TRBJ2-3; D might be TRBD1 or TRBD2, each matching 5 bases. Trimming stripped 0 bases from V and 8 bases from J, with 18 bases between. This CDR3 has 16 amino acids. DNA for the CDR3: TGTGCCAGCAGTTTAGCGGTGGGACCCCGCAGCGGTACGCAGTATTTT. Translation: CASSLAVGPRSGTQYF.

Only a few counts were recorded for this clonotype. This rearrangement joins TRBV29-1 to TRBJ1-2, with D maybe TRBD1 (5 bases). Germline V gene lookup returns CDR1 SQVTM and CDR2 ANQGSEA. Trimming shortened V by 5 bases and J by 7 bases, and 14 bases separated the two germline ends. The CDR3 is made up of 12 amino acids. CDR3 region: CSVLGAVLGYTF. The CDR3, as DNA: TGCAGCGTTTTAGGGGCCGTTCTTGGCTACACCTTC. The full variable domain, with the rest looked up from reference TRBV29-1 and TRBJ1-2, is SAVISQKPSRDICQRGTSLTIQCQVDSQVTMMFWYRQQPGQSLTLIATANQGSEATYESGFVIDKFPISRPNLTFSTLTVSNMSPEDSSIYLCSVLGAVLGYTFGSGTRLTVV.

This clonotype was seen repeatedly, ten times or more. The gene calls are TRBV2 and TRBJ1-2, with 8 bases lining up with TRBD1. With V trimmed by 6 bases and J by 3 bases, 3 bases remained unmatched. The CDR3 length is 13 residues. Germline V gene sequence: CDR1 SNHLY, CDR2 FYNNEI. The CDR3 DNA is TGTGCCAGCAGCGCAGGGGGCGACTATGGCTACACCTTC. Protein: CASSAGGDYGYTF.

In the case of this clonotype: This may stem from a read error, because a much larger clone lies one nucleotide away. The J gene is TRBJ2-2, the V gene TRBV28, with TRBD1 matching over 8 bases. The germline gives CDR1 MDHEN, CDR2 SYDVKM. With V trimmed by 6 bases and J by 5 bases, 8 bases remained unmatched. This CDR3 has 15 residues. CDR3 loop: CASSIGQGRTGELFF. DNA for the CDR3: TGTGCCAGCAGCATTGGACAGGGTCGTACCGGGGAGCTGTTTTTT.

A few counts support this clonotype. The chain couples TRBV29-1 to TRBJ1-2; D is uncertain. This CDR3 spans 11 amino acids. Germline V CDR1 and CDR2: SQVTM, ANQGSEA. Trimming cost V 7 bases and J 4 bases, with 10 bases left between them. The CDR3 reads CSAPTSYGYTF. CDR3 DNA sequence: TGCAGCGCCCCAACTTCCTATGGCTACACCTTC.

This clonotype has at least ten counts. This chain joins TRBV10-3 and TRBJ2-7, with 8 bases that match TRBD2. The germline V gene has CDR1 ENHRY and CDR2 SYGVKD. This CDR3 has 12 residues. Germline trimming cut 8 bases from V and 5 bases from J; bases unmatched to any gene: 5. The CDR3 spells CAIRRGDHEQYF. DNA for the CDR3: TGTGCCATCCGGCGGGGGGACCACGAGCAGTACTTC.

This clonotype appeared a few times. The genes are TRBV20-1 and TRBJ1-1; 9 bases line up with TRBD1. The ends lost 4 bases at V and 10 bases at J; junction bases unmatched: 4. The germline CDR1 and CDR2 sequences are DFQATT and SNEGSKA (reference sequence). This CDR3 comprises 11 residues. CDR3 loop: CSAIKTGGAFF. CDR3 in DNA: TGCAGTGCTATTAAGACAGGGGGAGCTTTCTTT.

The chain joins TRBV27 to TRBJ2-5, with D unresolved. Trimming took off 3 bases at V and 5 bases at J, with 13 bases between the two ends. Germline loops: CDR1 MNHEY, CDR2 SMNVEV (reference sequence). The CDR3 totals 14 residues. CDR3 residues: CASSFKGFRETQYF. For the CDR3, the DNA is TGTGCCAGCAGTTTTAAGGGTTTCCGTGAGACCCAGTACTTC.

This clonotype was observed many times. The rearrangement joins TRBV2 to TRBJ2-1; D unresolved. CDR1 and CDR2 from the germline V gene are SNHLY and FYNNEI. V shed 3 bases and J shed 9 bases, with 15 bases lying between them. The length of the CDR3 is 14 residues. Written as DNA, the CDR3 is TGTGCCAGCAGTGAGAAGCGAGACGAACCTGAGCAGTTCTTC. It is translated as CASSEKRDEPEQFF.

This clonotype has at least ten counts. CDR3 in amino acids: CASSGLAGVHNEQFF. CDR3 coding DNA: TGCGCCAGCAGTGGACTAGCGGGAGTCCACAATGAGCAGTTCTTC. The rearrangement uses TRBV10-2 and TRBJ2-1, with 12 positions matching TRBD2. Germline V gene data show CDR1 as WSHSY and CDR2 as SAAADI. This CDR3 region has 15 residues. V trimming: 4 bases; J trimming: 5 bases; junction bases outside the gene matches: 3.

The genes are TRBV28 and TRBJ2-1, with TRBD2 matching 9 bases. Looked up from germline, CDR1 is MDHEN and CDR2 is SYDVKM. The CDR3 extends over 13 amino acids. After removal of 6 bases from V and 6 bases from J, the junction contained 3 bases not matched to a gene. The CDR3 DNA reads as TGTGCCAGCAGAGCGGGAGGAATCAATGAGCAGTTCTTC. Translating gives CASRAGGINEQFF.

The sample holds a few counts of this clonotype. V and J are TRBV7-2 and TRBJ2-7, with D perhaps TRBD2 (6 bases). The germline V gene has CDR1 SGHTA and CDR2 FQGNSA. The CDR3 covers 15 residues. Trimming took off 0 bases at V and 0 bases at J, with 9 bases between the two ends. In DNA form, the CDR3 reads TGTGCCAGCAGCTTAGCCCAGCGGGTCTCCTACGAGCAGTACTTC. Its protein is CASSLAQRVSYEQYF.